This TCR beta chain was captured by sequencing in a study of radiation and T cells in renal cell carcinoma. Study-level results: Without pretreatment biopsies, baseline tumor clonotype presence was undetermined.

Time point specified: baseline pretreatment blood. Treatment given: 15 Gy SBRT to primary tumor, nephrectomy 4 weeks later. A word on this clone: No antigen is known for it.

Clones were read by immunoSEQ multiplex PCR, and TCRdb kept only the in-frame ones, dropping some. The sample lists some 150,000 clones; around four fifths were seen once. The CDR3 totals 15 residues. CDR1 is MNHNS, CDR2 SASEGT, per germline. Trimming took off 3 bases at V and 0 bases at J, with 11 bases between the two ends. The sequence derives from a woman aged 50 to 65 with renal cell carcinoma. The material sequenced was blood, taken from a patient whose treatment included radiotherapy and nephrectomy. This chain links TRBV6-1 with TRBJ1-1, with D perhaps TRBD1 (6 bases). CDR3 nucleotide sequence: TGTGCCAGCAGTGACAGGGGAAACGTGAACACTGAAGCTTTCTTT. This codes for CASSDRGNVNTEAFF.